Sequencing of this T cell receptor (beta chain) was carried out in a study of CD4 and CD8 cells across lung adenocarcinoma regions. Germline values: CDR1 SGHVS, CDR2 FNYEAQ. CDR3 length: 13 amino acids. Trimming removed 4 bases at V and 5 bases at J, with 9 bases between. TCRdb passed the PCR reads through MiXCR, listing each CDR3 protein once. The repertoire includes roughly 11,000 distinct CDR3 sequences, approximately 57% of them detected once, and 30% to 40% sits in the top ten. Localized lung adenocarcinoma, a non-small cell lung cancer, affected the donors. The V call is TRBV7-6, the J call TRBJ2-1; D not certain. The TCR was taken from a female donor with lung adenocarcinoma. The CD4 and CD8 labels of this study may be unreliable. Input material: CD8+ T cells from the center of a lung tumor. The CDR3, as DNA: TGTGCCAGCAGCTCACACCCAAACAATGAGCAGTTCTTC. Amino acids: CASSSHPNNEQFF.